This passage covers 17 T cell receptor beta chains from one sample sequenced in a study of CD8 T cells in ankylosing spondylitis (dated by TCRdb to the late 2010s). Library preparation employed 5' RACE. Sequencing relied on an Illumina HiSeq 2500. TCRdb redid the processing of the public reads, applying fastp at Q25 and MiXCR, and retained in-frame beta chains. Identical CDR3 protein sequences are pooled into one entry, listed with their most common genes and DNA. Counted in this sample were around 130,000 distinct CDR3 sequences; 7% of them appeared once. 9% to 15% of the sample belongs to the ten largest clones. Sequencing was carried out using blood, either unsorted or a sorted T cell fraction (not recorded which). The receptors here all came from a male donor with ankylosing spondylitis or in good health (not recorded which).

This clonotype showed up many times. The chain links TRBV20-1 to TRBJ2-4; D unresolved. Trimming removed 0 bases at V and 4 bases at J, with 13 bases between. The CDR3 contains 15 residues. From germline, CDR1 is DFQATT and CDR2 SNEGSKA (reference sequence). DNA of the CDR3: TGCAGTGCTAGAGATCCTAGACTTCCAAAAAACATTCAGTACTTC. Protein sequence: CSARDPRLPKNIQYF.

This clonotype was observed at least ten times. The chain carries TRBV19 and TRBJ2-5; 8 bases match TRBD1. Per germline, CDR1 LNHDA and CDR2 SQIVND (reference sequence). Germline trimming cut 5 bases from V and 5 bases from J; bases unmatched to any gene: 10. The CDR3 covers 15 residues. In DNA, the CDR3 is TGTGCCAGTAGTGCCCGACAGGGGACGTGGGAGACCCAGTACTTC. Its protein product is CASSARQGTWETQYF.

This clonotype was detected many times. V gene TRBV20-1 combines with J gene TRBJ2-3; no definite D call. CDR1 and CDR2 from the germline V gene are DFQATT and SNEGSKA (reference sequence). Trimming removed 5 bases from V and 4 bases from J, with 10 bases in between. The CDR3 length is 12 residues. In nucleotides, the CDR3 is TGCAGTGCTCGGTGGAAAGCAGATACGCAGTATTTT. This sequence encodes CSARWKADTQYF.

This clonotype showed up many times. This chain's CDR3 is CSARRGTARYGYTF. The CDR3 DNA is TGCAGTGCTAGACGAGGGACAGCTCGGTATGGCTACACCTTC. The chain couples TRBV20-1 to TRBJ1-2; 7 nucleotides agree with TRBD1. Germline lookup yields CDR1 DFQATT and CDR2 SNEGSKA (reference sequence). The CDR3 sequence is 14 residues long. Losses at the gene ends were 2 bases for V and 5 bases for J; bases not matched to a gene: 8.

This clonotype occurred many times. The CDR3 DNA sequence: TGCGCCAGCAGCCAGGACAGGGGCGAGTACAATGAGCAGTTCTTC. The encoded protein is CASSQDRGEYNEQFF. The genes are TRBV4-3 and TRBJ2-1, with TRBD1 identical over 9 bases. Germline CDR1 reads LGHNA; CDR2 reads YSLEER. The V and J ends lost 3 bases and 4 bases, in that order; junction bases with no gene match: 4. The CDR3 spans 15 residues.

This clonotype was picked up many times. The chain uses TRBV4-1 and TRBJ2-5; 13 nucleotides line up with TRBD2. The CDR3 spans 18 residues. Germline assignment: CDR1 MGHRA and CDR2 YSYEKL. Trimming removed 2 bases from V and 2 bases from J; junction bases left unmatched: 8. DNA of the CDR3: TGCGCCAGCAGCCAAAGCGAGGGGACTAGCGGGGTACAAGAGACCCAGTACTTC. This encodes CASSQSEGTSGVQETQYF.

Many counts were recorded for this clonotype. The chain joins TRBV5-6 to TRBJ1-6; 9 bases line up with TRBD1. In germline, CDR1 is SGHDT, CDR2 YYEEEE. V shed 4 bases and J 14 bases; nucleotides not matched to a gene: 7. This CDR3 comprises 13 residues. This CDR3 is CASSLRTGATLHF. The CDR3 nucleotides read TGTGCCAGCAGCCTGAGGACAGGGGCGACCCTCCACTTT.

This clonotype was seen repeatedly, ten times or more. The V gene is TRBV7-9, the J gene TRBJ1-5; D is uncertain. The CDR3 runs 13 residues. Germline V gene data show CDR1 as SEHNR and CDR2 as FQNEAQ (reference sequence). V was cut by 5 bases and J by 7 bases, with 12 bases left in between. The CDR3, as DNA: TGTGCCAGCAGCCGGACGGTTAACCAGCCCCAGCATTTT. It codes for CASSRTVNQPQHF.

Comment on this clonotype: With a much larger clone just one base away, this may be a read error. The rearrangement links TRBV29-1 to TRBJ2-6; 7 bases align to TRBD2. Per the germline V gene, CDR1 is SQVTM and CDR2 is ANQGSEA. The CDR3 extends over 16 amino acids. The CDR3 sequence is CSVEERGSSGANALTF. CDR3 bases: TGCAGCGTTGAGGAGCGGGGTAGCTCTGGGGCCAACGCCCTGACTTTC.

In its sample, this clonotype was seen a few times. V gene TRBV12-3 or TRBV12-4 combines with J gene TRBJ1-1, with D tentatively TRBD1 (5 bases). With 0 bases removed from V and 1 base from J, the gap between germline ends came to 6 bases. CDR3 length equals 14 residues. CDR3 sequence reads: CASSLADRNTEAFF. CDR3 coding DNA: TGTGCCAGCAGTTTAGCAGACAGGAACACTGAAGCTTTCTTT.

Remarks on this clonotype: A much larger clone lies one base from this, so it may be a read error. The chain has TRBV7-8 and TRBJ2-7, with TRBD1 matching over 8 bases. Trimming took 6 bases from V and 3 from J; bases not matched to a gene: 4. The CDR3 is 13 amino acids. CDR1 and CDR2 (germline): SGHVS, FQNEAQ. The CDR3 loop is CASSSGGFYEQYF. The CDR3 nucleotides read TGTGCCAGCAGTTCAGGGGGCTTCTACGAGCAGTACTTC.

At least ten counts were recorded for this clonotype. This sequence joins TRBV30 and TRBJ2-7, with 7 bases fitting TRBD1. The CDR3 has 15 amino acids. The V gene's germline CDR1 is GTSNPN and CDR2 SVGIG (reference sequence). V trimming: 4 bases; J trimming: 0 bases; junction bases outside the gene matches: 9. The CDR3 region has the DNA TGTGCCTGGAAAAGCAAGACAGGGTCCTCCTACGAGCAGTACTTC. Its translation is CAWKSKTGSSYEQYF.

The sample holds many counts of this clonotype. This sequence joins TRBV5-1 and TRBJ1-1; D gene uncertain. Germline V gene data show CDR1 as SGHRS and CDR2 as YFSETQ. With 1 base removed from V and 7 bases from J, the gap between germline ends came to 14 bases. There are 14 residues in the CDR3. As DNA, the CDR3 is TGCGCCAGCAGCTTGAACATTGGGCCGGGTGAAGCTTTCTTT. It is translated as CASSLNIGPGEAFF.

This clonotype was detected ten times or more. V gene TRBV11-3 combines with J gene TRBJ2-5; no reliable D call. The V end lost 3 bases, the J end lost 1 base, and 12 bases lay between the germline ends. This CDR3 is 15 amino acids long. In germline, CDR1 is SGHNT, CDR2 YENEEA. The CDR3 nucleotides are TGTGCCAGCAGCTTCCCCGAGGTGGTCCAAGAGACCCAGTACTTC. Protein: CASSFPEVVQETQYF.

This clonotype was counted many times. The chain employs TRBV7-2 and TRBJ2-1; D possibly corresponds to TRBD2 (5 bases). The germline V gene encodes CDR1 SGHTA and CDR2 FQGNSA. The CDR3 is 15 amino acids. V shed 1 base and J shed 2 bases, with 9 bases lying between them. The CDR3 DNA reads TGTGCCAGCAGCTTAGGTGGGGAGACCTACAATGAGCAGTTCTTC. Its protein is CASSLGGETYNEQFF.

This clonotype was detected ten times or more. The chain employs TRBV28 and TRBJ2-7; possible D gene TRBD1, 6 bases. CDR1 and CDR2 from the germline V gene are MDHEN and SYDVKM. The V gene lost 4 bases and the J gene lost 4 bases, with 11 bases spanning the gap. The CDR3 is made up of 13 amino acids. CDR3 region: CASSYQGLYEQYF. CDR3 in DNA: TGTGCCAGCAGTTACCAGGGGCTATACGAGCAGTACTTC.

This clonotype was observed many times. The rearrangement links TRBV20-1 to TRBJ2-5, with D maybe TRBD2 (6 bases). V was clipped by 6 bases and J by 2 bases, with 19 bases between them. The CDR3 totals 15 residues. Germline V gives CDR1 DFQATT, CDR2 SNEGSKA (reference sequence). The CDR3 is CSAPKALATQETQYF. DNA for the CDR3: TGCAGTGCCCCTAAGGCCCTAGCGACTCAAGAGACCCAGTACTTC.